This is a list of T cell receptor beta chains from one sample in a study of blood T cell repertoires in COVID-19. The assay was immunoSEQ multiplex PCR, and TCRdb's table has in-frame clones only and misses some. The table includes about 300,000 clones, around 84% detected once. Sequencing was done on a sample of PBMCs or T cells enriched from blood (not recorded which). The receptors originated from a man aged 25 to 40 who had recovered from COVID-19. CDR3s include the opening cysteine and the closing phenylalanine or tryptophan. The D gene is left open where the match is weak. Part of the rows lack a size; the others show once, few, many or a class for expanded clones.

TRBV9	TRBD2	.	TRBJ2-5	CASSVVGGGRIQETQYF	TGTGCCAGCAGCGTAGTTGGGGGAGGGCGGATACAAGAGACCCAGTACTTC
TRBV19	.	.	TRBJ2-7	CASSIDAGYEQYF	TGTGCCAGTAGTATAGATGCGGGCTACGAGCAGTACTTC
TRBV28	TRBD2	.	TRBJ2-5	CASNRAGGLGETQYF	TGTGCCAGCAACAGAGCGGGGGGGCTAGGTGAGACCCAGTACTTC
TRBV11-2	TRBD2	.	TRBJ2-3	CASRGLAGPASTDTQYF	TGTGCCAGCCGAGGACTAGCGGGGCCCGCAAGCACAGATACGCAGTATTTT
TRBV25-1	TRBD2	.	TRBJ2-3	CARQRGGRTDTQYF	TGTGCCAGGCAGCGGGGGGGCCGCACAGATACGCAGTATTTT
TRBV5-4	.	.	TRBJ1-2	CAFKRAFPEGNYGYTF	TGTGCCTTCAAGAGGGCGTTCCCCGAAGGAAACTATGGCTACACCTTC
TRBV5-1	.	.	TRBJ1-1	CASSLPGNTEAFF	TGCGCCAGCAGCTTGCCAGGGAACACTGAAGCTTTCTTT
TRBV20-1	.	.	TRBJ2-7	CSASLGRELGEQYF	TGCAGTGCTAGTTTGGGACGGGAGTTGGGGGAGCAGTACTTC
TRBV5-6	.	.	TRBJ2-6	CASSPWARSGANVLTF	TGTGCCAGCAGCCCATGGGCCCGCTCTGGGGCCAACGTCCTGACTTTC
TRBV6-1	TRBD2	once	TRBJ2-5	CASSDPGTSSETQYF	TGTGCCAGCAGTGACCCTGGGACTAGCTCAGAGACCCAGTACTTC
TRBV2	TRBD1	.	TRBJ2-7	CASSKLAGTGYEQYF	TGTGCCAGCTCCAAACTAGCAGGGACAGGGTACGAGCAGTACTTC
TRBV19	.	.	TRBJ2-7	CASSNDREQYF	TGTGCCAGTAGTAACGACAGGGAGCAGTACTTC
TRBV19	TRBD1	.	TRBJ1-1	CASSKTGSYPEAFF	TGTGCCAGTAGTAAGACAGGGAGTTACCCTGAAGCTTTCTTT
TRBV18	.	.	TRBJ2-3	CASSPPAEDTQYF	TGTGCCAGCTCACCACCTGCGGAGGATACGCAGTATTTT
TRBV28	.	.	TRBJ1-5	CASTFPNQPQHF	TGTGCCAGCACCTTCCCTAATCAGCCCCAGCATTTT
TRBV6-5	.	few	TRBJ1-2	CASRSTGGTPYGYTF	TGTGCCAGCAGATCCACAGGAGGGACCCCTTATGGCTACACCTTC
TRBV6-5	.	.	TRBJ2-3	CASTEVQRRTDTQYF	TGTGCCAGCACCGAAGTCCAGCGGCGCACAGATACGCAGTATTTT
TRBV18	.	.	TRBJ1-1	CASSPNLNTEAFF	TGTGCCAGCTCTCCTAACTTGAACACTGAAGCTTTCTTT
TRBV5-4	.	few	TRBJ2-7	CASSLWPREQYF	TGTGCCAGCAGCTTGTGGCCTCGAGAGCAGTACTTC
TRBV5-8	.	.	TRBJ2-3	CASSLDRGNPPDTQYF	TGTGCCAGCAGCTTGGATAGGGGAAACCCCCCAGATACGCAGTATTTT
TRBV29-1	TRBD2	.	TRBJ2-3	CSVGLADKPTDTQYF	TGCAGCGTGGGACTAGCGGACAAACCCACAGATACGCAGTATTTT
TRBV7-2	.	once	TRBJ1-4	CASSADFRRNDNEKLFF	TGTGCCAGCAGCGCCGACTTCCGACGAAACGATAATGAAAAACTGTTTTTT
TRBV5-4	TRBD1	once	TRBJ2-7	CASSLGGGVSYEQYF	TGTGCCAGCAGCTTGGGAGGGGGCGTCTCCTACGAGCAGTACTTC
TRBV6-1	.	.	TRBJ1-2	CASSEADDSTYGYTF	TGTGCCAGCAGTGAAGCCGACGACTCAACCTATGGCTACACCTTC
TRBV4-1	.	once	TRBJ2-5	CASSQVAFRETQYF	TGCGCCAGCAGCCAAGTGGCTTTCAGGGAGACCCAGTACTTC
TRBV11-2	TRBD1	.	TRBJ1-1	CASSPQGGARTEAFF	TGTGCCAGCAGCCCCCAAGGGGGCGCAAGGACTGAAGCTTTCTTT
TRBV18	.	.	TRBJ1-4	CASSGGPNEKLFF	TGTGCCAGCTCAGGCGGGCCTAATGAAAAACTGTTTTTT
TRBV25-1	.	.	TRBJ2-1	CASGRLGGRDNEQFF	TGTGCCAGCGGGCGGCTGGGAGGAAGGGACAATGAGCAGTTCTTC
TRBV25-1	TRBD2	once	TRBJ2-5	CASSESVAGGEETQYF	TGTGCCAGCAGTGAATCGGTGGCCGGGGGGGAAGAGACCCAGTACTTC
TRBV9	.	.	TRBJ2-5	CASSAVVQETQYF	TGTGCCAGCAGCGCCGTCGTGCAAGAGACCCAGTACTTC
TRBV7-8	TRBD2	.	TRBJ2-2	CASSPGTSAFTGELFF	TGTGCCAGCAGCCCAGGGACTAGCGCATTCACCGGGGAGCTGTTTTTT
TRBV11-3	TRBD1	once	TRBJ2-1	CASSLEDAAAPGQGYNEQFF	TGTGCCAGCAGCTTAGAGGACGCCGCAGCCCCGGGACAGGGGTACAATGAGCAGTTCTTC
TRBV5-1	.	.	TRBJ1-3	CASSLSGSGNTIYF	TGCGCCAGCAGCTTGTCAGGGTCTGGAAACACCATATATTTT
TRBV7-9	TRBD2	once	TRBJ2-1	CASSLAKTGGDEQFF	TGTGCCAGCAGCTTAGCGAAGACGGGAGGCGATGAGCAGTTCTTC
TRBV7-6	.	.	TRBJ2-5	CASSPSGRGYQETQYF	TGTGCCAGCAGCCCCTCGGGCAGGGGTTACCAAGAGACCCAGTACTTC
TRBV7-9	TRBD1	once	TRBJ2-2	CASSVTGQGIPGELFF	TGTGCCAGCAGCGTAACCGGACAGGGTATTCCCGGGGAGCTGTTTTTT
TRBV5-1	.	.	TRBJ1-1	CASSLAGVGMNTEAFF	TGCGCCAGCAGCTTGGCCGGGGTTGGGATGAACACTGAAGCTTTCTTT
TRBV5-1	.	.	TRBJ1-1	CASSGVTGNTEAFF	TGCGCCAGCAGCGGGGTTACAGGTAACACTGAAGCTTTCTTT
TRBV18	.	.	TRBJ1-6	CASSPDMDRTSPLHF	TGTGCCAGCTCACCGGACATGGACCGAACCTCACCCCTCCACTTT
TRBV6-5	.	.	TRBJ1-1	CASTERGEAFF	TGTGCCAGCACGGAAAGGGGTGAAGCTTTCTTT
TRBV18	.	.	TRBJ1-3	CASSPLLSRGSGNTIYF	TGTGCCAGCTCACCACTACTCTCCAGGGGCTCTGGAAACACCATATATTTT
TRBV4-1	.	.	TRBJ2-5	CASSQAGTSQETQYF	TGCGCCAGCAGCCAAGCCGGGACAAGCCAAGAGACCCAGTACTTC
TRBV2	.	once	TRBJ2-6	CARGGASSGANVLTF	TGTGCCAGGGGTGGGGCATCCTCTGGGGCCAACGTCCTGACTTTC
TRBV4-1	.	.	TRBJ2-2	CASSQTPTGPTGELFF	TGCGCCAGCAGCCAGACTCCGACAGGACCCACCGGGGAGCTGTTTTTT
TRBV9	TRBD2	.	TRBJ2-1	CASSVAAGGNYNEQFF	TGTGCCAGCAGCGTAGCGGCGGGGGGCAACTACAATGAGCAGTTCTTC